One and the same sample provided the 3 T cell receptor beta chains below, sequenced in a study of blood T cell repertoires in COVID-19. The method was immunoSEQ multiplex PCR; TCRdb's version includes in-frame clones alone and lacks a portion of them. The sample holds 140,000 or so clones, 84% seen once. Input material: PBMCs or T cells enriched from blood (not recorded which). Receptors were obtained from a woman in her forties or fifties with acute COVID-19.

The CDR3 DNA reads as TGTGCCAGTAGTCCAGCGGAGGCGGGTTACACAGATACGCAGTATTTT. As protein: CASSPAEAGYTDTQYF. The rearrangement joins TRBV19 to TRBJ2-3, with D possibly being TRBD2 (5 bases). The V end was cut by 5 bases, the J end by 2 bases, with 17 bases between. Per germline, CDR1 LNHDA and CDR2 SQIVND (reference sequence). CDR3 length equals 16 residues.

This sequence joins TRBV6-2 or TRBV6-3 and TRBJ1-2, with D tentatively TRBD1 (5 bases). The germline gives CDR1 MNHEY, CDR2 SVGEGT. The CDR3 runs 12 residues. Trimming cost V 6 bases and J 4 bases, with 9 bases left between them. The CDR3, as DNA: TGTGCCAGCAGCTCACAGGTCTATGGCTACACCTTC. It is translated as CASSSQVYGYTF.

The rearrangement links TRBV20-1 to TRBJ1-2; maybe TRBD1 (5 bases). The CDR3 is made up of 14 amino acids. Germline values: CDR1 DFQATT, CDR2 SNEGSKA (reference sequence). V lost 3 bases to trimming and J lost 2 bases, with 13 bases between them. CDR3 DNA: TGCAGTGCTAGTGAGGGGACTGGGAACTATGGCTACACCTTC. Amino acids: CSASEGTGNYGYTF.